This T cell receptor beta chain derives from a study of CD8 T cells in ankylosing spondylitis. Germline V gene lookup returns CDR1 SGHTA and CDR2 FQGNSA. With 2 bases clipped from V and 4 bases from J, the junction kept 3 bases outside the gene matches. This CDR3 is 14 amino acids long. Study-wide results and caveats: Disease-associated clones were CD8+ and fairly uncommon in peripheral blood. It was reported that disease-linked clones were significantly enriched in matched ankylosing spondylitis synovial fluid.

MiXCR, run by TCRdb on the 5' RACE reads, gives a single entry per CDR3 protein. The repertoire holds 200,000 to 250,000 distinct CDR3 sequences, roughly 32% seen once, with around 4.2% in the top ten. There are a few counts of this clonotype. Its specificity is not known. The receptor comes from a male donor with ankylosing spondylitis or in good health (not recorded which). The sequenced sample consisted of blood, either unsorted or a sorted T cell fraction (not recorded which). The J gene is TRBJ2-5, the V gene TRBV7-2; 8 bases fit TRBD2. The CDR3 sequence is CASSLSGLAETQYF. The CDR3 DNA is TGTGCCAGCAGCTTATCTGGACTAGCAGAGACCCAGTACTTC. The entire variable domain, with the rest obtained from reference TRBV7-2 and TRBJ2-5, is as follows: GAGVSQSPSNKVTEKGKDVELRCDPISGHTALYWYRQSLGQGLEFLIYFQGNSAPDKSGLPSDRFSAERTGGSVSTLTIQRTQQEDSAVYLCASSLSGLAETQYFGPGTRLLVL.